This T cell receptor (beta chain) is from a study of T-cell reconstitution after alpha-beta-depleted transplantation in children. The V gene end was trimmed by 5 bases and the J gene end by 5 bases; junction bases not matched to a gene: 14. Germline V gene lookup returns CDR1 MDHEN and CDR2 SYDVKM. The CDR3 has 16 amino acids. This clonotype was counted at least ten times. Its specificity is not known. TCRbeta library construction was performed incorporating unique molecular identifiers. TCRdb ran MiXCR on the PCR reads and lists one entry per CDR3 protein. Of more than 120,000 distinct CDR3 sequences in the sample, more than 8% were seen once. Whole-study findings and limits: Reportedly, roughly two months post-transplant, alpha-beta T cells arose from several hundred expanded graft clones. Newly produced T cells mostly provided counts and TCRbeta diversity after one year, as hyperexpanded clones declined. Surviving recipient T cells and thymic progenitors underlay high day-60 TCRbeta diversity in some patients.

This rearrangement joins TRBV28 to TRBJ1-1, with 7 nucleotides matching TRBD1. The source of this sequence is a female patient under 10 years old who had a stem cell transplant for congenital amegakaryocytic thrombocytopenia, so the T cells may come from the graft donor. This sample comprised PBMCs, mostly from graft donor cells, obtained 180 days after TCRalphabeta/CD19-depleted stem cell transplant. CDR3 coding DNA: TGTGCCAGCAGTCCCCGGACAGGAAGAGGGGTTACTGAAGCTTTCTTT. It codes for CASSPRTGRGVTEAFF. Full variable domain (remainder filled in from reference TRBV28 and TRBJ1-1): DVKVTQSSRYLVKRTGEKVFLECVQDMDHENMFWYRQDPGLGLRLIYFSYDVKMKEKGDIPEGYSVSREKKERFSLILESASTNQTSMYLCASSPRTGRGVTEAFFGQGTRLTVV.